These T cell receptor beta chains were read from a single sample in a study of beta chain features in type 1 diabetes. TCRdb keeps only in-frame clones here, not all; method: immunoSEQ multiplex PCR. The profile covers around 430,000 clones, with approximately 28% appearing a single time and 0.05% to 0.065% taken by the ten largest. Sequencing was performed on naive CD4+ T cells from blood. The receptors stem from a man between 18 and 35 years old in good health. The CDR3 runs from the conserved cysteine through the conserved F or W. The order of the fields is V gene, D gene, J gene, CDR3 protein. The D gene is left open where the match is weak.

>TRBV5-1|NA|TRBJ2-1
CASSFTESSYNEQFF
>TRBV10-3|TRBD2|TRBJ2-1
CAISEAGANYNEQFF
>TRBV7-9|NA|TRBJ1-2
CASSLGGSEYTF
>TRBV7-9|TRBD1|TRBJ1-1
CASSLSYRGLSEAFF
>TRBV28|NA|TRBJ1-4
CASSITTGLNEKLFF
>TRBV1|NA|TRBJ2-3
CTSSQDGTGNITDTQYF
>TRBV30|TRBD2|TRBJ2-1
CAWIPGGTSAFNEQFF
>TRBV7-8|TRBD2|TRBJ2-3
CASSTGTSWTTDTQYF
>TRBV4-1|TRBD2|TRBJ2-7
CASSRPLAGPGEQYF
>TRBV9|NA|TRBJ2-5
CASSAAYGETQYF
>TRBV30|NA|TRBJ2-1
CAWSVVAWNEQFF
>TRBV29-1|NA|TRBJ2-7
CSGGGPPFYEQYF
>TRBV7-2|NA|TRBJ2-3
CASSRSGLADTQYF
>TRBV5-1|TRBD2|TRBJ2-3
CASSPERGTDTQYF
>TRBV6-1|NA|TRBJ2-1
CASTESRSSSYNEQFF
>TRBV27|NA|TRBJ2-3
CASSNPGTYQDTQYF
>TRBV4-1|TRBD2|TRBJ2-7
CASSQVGLAEVSYEQYF
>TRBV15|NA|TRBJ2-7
CATSRYDVTYEQYF
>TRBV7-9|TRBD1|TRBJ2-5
CASSQTRMGQIQETQYF
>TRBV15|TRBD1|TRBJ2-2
CATSRPGQGATGELFF
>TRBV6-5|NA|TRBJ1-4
CASSYDSATNEKLFF
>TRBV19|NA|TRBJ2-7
CASSTEVSYEQYF
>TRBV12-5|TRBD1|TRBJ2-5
CASGLGQGEETQYF
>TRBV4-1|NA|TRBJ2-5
CASSQFLGVSETQYF
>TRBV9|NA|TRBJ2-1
CASSVDVSSYNEQFF